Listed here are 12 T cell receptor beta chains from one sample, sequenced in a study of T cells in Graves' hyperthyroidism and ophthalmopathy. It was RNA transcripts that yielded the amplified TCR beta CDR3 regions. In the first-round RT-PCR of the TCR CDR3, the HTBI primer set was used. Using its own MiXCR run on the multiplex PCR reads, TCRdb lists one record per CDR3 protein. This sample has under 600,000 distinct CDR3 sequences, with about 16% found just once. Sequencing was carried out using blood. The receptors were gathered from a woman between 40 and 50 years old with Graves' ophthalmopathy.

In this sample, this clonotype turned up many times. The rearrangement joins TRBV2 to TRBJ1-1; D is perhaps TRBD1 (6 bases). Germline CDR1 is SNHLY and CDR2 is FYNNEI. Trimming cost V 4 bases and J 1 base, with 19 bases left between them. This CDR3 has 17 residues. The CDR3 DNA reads TGTGCCAGCAGTGCGGGGGGACACACAAAAACGAACACTGAAGCTTTCTTT. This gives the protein CASSAGGHTKTNTEAFF. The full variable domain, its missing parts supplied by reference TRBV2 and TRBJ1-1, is EPEVTQTPSHQVTQMGQEVILRCVPISNHLYFYWYRQILGQKVEFLVSFYNNEISEKSEIFDDQFSVERPDGSNFTLKIRSTKLEDSAMYFCASSAGGHTKTNTEAFFGQGTRLTVV.

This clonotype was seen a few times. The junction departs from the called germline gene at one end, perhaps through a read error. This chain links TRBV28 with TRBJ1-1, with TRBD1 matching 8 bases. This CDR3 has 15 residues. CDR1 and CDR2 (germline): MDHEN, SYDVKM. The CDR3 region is CAGSFSGGANTEAFF. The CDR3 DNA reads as TGTGCCGGCAGTTTTTCAGGGGGCGCGAACACTGAAGCTTTCTTT.

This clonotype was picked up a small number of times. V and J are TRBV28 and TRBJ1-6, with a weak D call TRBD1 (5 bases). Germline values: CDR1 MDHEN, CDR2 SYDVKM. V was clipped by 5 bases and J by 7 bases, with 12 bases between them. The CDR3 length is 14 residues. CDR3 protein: CASSGGSRNSPLHF. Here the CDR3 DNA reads TGTGCCAGCAGTGGGGGGTCGCGGAATTCACCCCTCCACTTT.

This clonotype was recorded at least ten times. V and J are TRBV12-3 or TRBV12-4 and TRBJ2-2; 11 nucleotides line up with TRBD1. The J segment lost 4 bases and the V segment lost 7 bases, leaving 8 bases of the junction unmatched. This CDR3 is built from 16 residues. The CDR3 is CASTGQGAVSTGELFF. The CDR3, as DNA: TGTGCCAGCACCGGACAGGGGGCGGTGAGCACCGGGGAGCTGTTTTTT.

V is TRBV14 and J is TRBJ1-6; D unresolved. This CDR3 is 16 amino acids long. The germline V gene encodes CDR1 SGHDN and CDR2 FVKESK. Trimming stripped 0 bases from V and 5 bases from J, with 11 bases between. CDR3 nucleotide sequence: TGTGCCAGCAGCCAAGATCTTACACGGAATAATTCACCCCTCCACTTT. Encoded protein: CASSQDLTRNNSPLHF.

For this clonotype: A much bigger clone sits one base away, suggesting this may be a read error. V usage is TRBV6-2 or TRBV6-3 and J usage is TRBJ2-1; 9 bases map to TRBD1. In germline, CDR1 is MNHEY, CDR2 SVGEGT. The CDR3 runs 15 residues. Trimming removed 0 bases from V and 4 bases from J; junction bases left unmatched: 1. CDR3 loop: CASSYSGQGYNEQFF. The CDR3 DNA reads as TGTGCCAGCAGTTACTCGGGACAGGGTTACAATGAGCAGTTCTTC.

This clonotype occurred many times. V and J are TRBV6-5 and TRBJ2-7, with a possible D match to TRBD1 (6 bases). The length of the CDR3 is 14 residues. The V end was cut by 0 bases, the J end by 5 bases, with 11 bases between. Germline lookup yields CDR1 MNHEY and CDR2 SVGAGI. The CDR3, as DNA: TGTGCCAGCAGTTACTCTTGGACAGTCGACGAGCAGTACTTC. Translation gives CASSYSWTVDEQYF.

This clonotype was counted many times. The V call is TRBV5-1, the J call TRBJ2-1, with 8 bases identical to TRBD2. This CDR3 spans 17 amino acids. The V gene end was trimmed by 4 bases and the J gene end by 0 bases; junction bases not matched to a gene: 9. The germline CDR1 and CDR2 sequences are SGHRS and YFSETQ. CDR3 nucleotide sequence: TGCGCCAGCAGCCGGGAGGGCAGGGCCTACTCCTACAATGAGCAGTTCTTC. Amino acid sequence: CASSREGRAYSYNEQFF.

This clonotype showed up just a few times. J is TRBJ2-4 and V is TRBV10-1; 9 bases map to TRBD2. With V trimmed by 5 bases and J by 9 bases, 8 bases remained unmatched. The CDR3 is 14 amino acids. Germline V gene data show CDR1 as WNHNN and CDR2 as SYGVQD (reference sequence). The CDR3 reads CASSSSGSFSIQYF. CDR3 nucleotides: TGCGCCAGCAGTAGTAGCGGGAGCTTTTCCATTCAGTACTTC.

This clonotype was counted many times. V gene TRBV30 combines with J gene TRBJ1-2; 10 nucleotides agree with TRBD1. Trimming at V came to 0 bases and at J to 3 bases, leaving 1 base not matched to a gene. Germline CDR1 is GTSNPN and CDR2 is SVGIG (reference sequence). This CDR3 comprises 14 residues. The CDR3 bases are TGTGCCTGGAGTGTGACAGGGGGCTACTATGGCTACACCTTC. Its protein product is CAWSVTGGYYGYTF.

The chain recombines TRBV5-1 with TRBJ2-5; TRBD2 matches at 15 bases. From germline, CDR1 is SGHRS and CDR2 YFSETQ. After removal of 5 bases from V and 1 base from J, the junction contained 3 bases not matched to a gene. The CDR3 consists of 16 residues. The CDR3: CASRRTSGRAQETQYF. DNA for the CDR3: TGCGCCAGCAGGAGGACTAGCGGGAGGGCCCAAGAGACCCAGTACTTC.

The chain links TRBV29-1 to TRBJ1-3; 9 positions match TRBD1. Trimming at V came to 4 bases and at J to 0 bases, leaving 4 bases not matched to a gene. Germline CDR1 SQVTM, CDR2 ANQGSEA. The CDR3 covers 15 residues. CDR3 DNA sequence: TGCAGCGTTGCGGACAGGGGAGGCTCTGGAAACACCATATATTTT. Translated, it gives CSVADRGGSGNTIYF.